Below are 19 T cell receptor beta chains sequenced from a single sample in a study of regulatory T cells in long-lasting Graves disease (dated by TCRdb to about 2021). To prepare the library, multiplex PCR was applied. The reads were generated on an Illumina HiSeq 4000. TCR beta libraries were built with iRepertoire HTBI primers and Arm-PCR amplification of CDR3 regions. The public reads were reprocessed in TCRdb via fastp at Q25 and MiXCR, keeping in-frame beta chains. Duplicate CDR3 protein sequences are folded into a single record with the most common DNA and genes. Counted in this sample were 500,000 to 700,000 distinct CDR3 sequences; roughly 30% of them appeared once. About 40% of the sample is held by the ten biggest clonotypes. Interpreted using the paper, the time point label stands for: persistent/refractory GD, antithyroid drugs over 5 years with positive TRAb. For both TCR sequencing and RNA sequencing, RNA was extracted from PBMCs using TRIzol.

The input for sequencing was peripheral blood mononuclear cells (PBMCs), taken when the disease was refractory, from a patient treated with antithyroid drugs. These receptors all come from a female donor with Graves disease.

This clonotype was detected ten times or more. The chain employs TRBV20-1 and TRBJ2-1; 8 bases align to TRBD1. This CDR3 spans 12 amino acids. J gave up 6 bases and V 6 bases, and 4 bases lay outside the gene matches. Germline V gives CDR1 DFQATT, CDR2 SNEGSKA (reference sequence). CDR3 bases: TGCAGTGCCGGGGACAGGCTCAATGAGCAGTTCTTC. This encodes CSAGDRLNEQFF.

The chain carries TRBV27 and TRBJ2-5; TRBD2 matches 8 bases. The ends lost 6 bases at V and 10 bases at J; junction bases unmatched: 10. The CDR3 runs to 13 residues. Germline V gives CDR1 MNHEY, CDR2 SMNVEV (reference sequence). In nucleotides, the CDR3 is TGTGCCAGCAGCCAACGGGAGGGCAATGACCAGTACTTC. Its protein product is CASSQREGNDQYF.

This clonotype came up a few times. The DNA for the CDR3 is TGTGCCTGGCAGGCGGTGGACACCGGGGAGCTGTTTTTT. Translated: CAWQAVDTGELFF. This sequence joins TRBV30 and TRBJ2-2; D is unresolved. Germline V gene lookup returns CDR1 GTSNPN and CDR2 SVGIG (reference sequence). The V end was cut by 5 bases, the J end by 3 bases, with 10 bases between. This CDR3 has 13 amino acids.

This rearrangement joins TRBV9 to TRBJ2-5; 14 bases match TRBD2. Germline lookup yields CDR1 SGDLS and CDR2 YYNGEE. This CDR3 has 18 amino acids. With 0 bases clipped from V and 5 bases from J, the junction kept 9 bases outside the gene matches. The CDR3, as DNA: TGTGCCAGCAGCGTAGCCGGGACTAGCGGGAGCCGGTGGGAGACCCAGTACTTC. It encodes CASSVAGTSGSRWETQYF.

A few counts support this clonotype. The rearrangement uses TRBV5-1 and TRBJ1-5; possibly TRBD1 for D (6 bases). The ends were cut back, 4 bases at V and 3 bases at J, with 14 bases in the middle. This CDR3 is built from 15 residues. CDR1 and CDR2 (germline): SGHRS, YFSETQ. Here the CDR3 DNA reads TGCGCCAGCAGCATACAGGGAGATAACAATCAGCCCCAGCATTTT. Amino acid sequence: CASSIQGDNNQPQHF. Complete variable domain (other parts from reference TRBV5-1 and TRBJ1-5): KAGVTQTPRYLIKTRGQQVTLSCSPISGHRSVSWYQQTPGQGLQFLFEYFSETQRNKGNFPGRFSGRQFSNSRSEMNVSTLELGDSALYLCASSIQGDNNQPQHFGDGTRLSIL.

This clonotype was seen only a few times. This chain uses TRBV29-1 with TRBJ1-1; maybe TRBD1 (5 bases). Trimming removed 7 bases at V and 3 bases at J, with 15 bases between. Germline lookup yields CDR1 SQVTM and CDR2 ANQGSEA. The CDR3 is made up of 13 amino acids. The CDR3 DNA reads TGCAGCGGGGGACGGCAGGTGGACACTGAAGCTTTCTTT. Residues: CSGGRQVDTEAFF.

This clonotype has more than one count but fewer than ten. V usage is TRBV20-1 and J usage is TRBJ1-2; unclear D gene. V lost 5 bases and J 3 bases, leaving 22 bases between the germline ends. Looked up from germline, CDR1 is DFQATT and CDR2 is SNEGSKA (reference sequence). This CDR3 is 16 amino acids long. The CDR3 region is CSAPELKTRRYYGYTF. The CDR3 DNA sequence: TGCAGTGCTCCGGAACTAAAGACACGTCGTTACTATGGCTACACCTTC.

This clonotype came up a few times. The rearrangement joins TRBV10-3 to TRBJ2-7; TRBD2 aligns across 14 bases. CDR1 is ENHRY and CDR2 is SYGVKD in the germline V gene. Germline trimming cut 6 bases from V and 1 base from J; bases unmatched to any gene: 14. CDR3 length: 19 residues. CDR3 sequence: CAISALPTGTSGGSYEQYF. In DNA form, the CDR3 reads TGTGCCATCAGCGCCCTCCCCACCGGGACTAGCGGGGGATCCTACGAGCAGTACTTC.

This clonotype appeared a few times. The J gene is TRBJ2-7, the V gene TRBV11-2; TRBD2 is a possible D gene (6 bases). CDR3 length: 14 amino acids. CDR1 and CDR2 (germline): SGHAT, FQNNGV. Deletions cut 3 bases from V and 0 bases from J, with 9 bases between. CDR3 DNA sequence: TGTGCCAGCAGCTTTAGCGGAAACTCCTACGAGCAGTACTTC. This sequence encodes CASSFSGNSYEQYF.

There are a few counts of this clonotype. The V gene is TRBV20-1, the J gene TRBJ2-5, with 9 bases identical to TRBD2. Germline V gives CDR1 DFQATT, CDR2 SNEGSKA (reference sequence). V lost 3 bases and J lost 5; bases outside the gene matches: 4. The CDR3 sequence is 13 residues long. In DNA, the CDR3 is TGCAGTGCTAGGCGGGGGGGTTTCGAGACCCAGTACTTC. Translated, it gives CSARRGGFETQYF.

This sequence joins TRBV20-1 and TRBJ1-2, with 7 bases lining up with TRBD1. The CDR3 loop spans 14 amino acids. Per germline, CDR1 DFQATT and CDR2 SNEGSKA (reference sequence). The junction had 15 bases not matched to a gene; V was cut back by 6 bases and J by 8 bases. CDR3 DNA sequence: TGCAGTGCCTCCTGGGACAGTATGCTTTCGGGCTACACCTTC. It encodes CSASWDSMLSGYTF.

Details on this clonotype: The junction and the germline gene differ at one end; a read error may be behind it. The chain couples TRBV30 to TRBJ1-2, with no clear D. Germline V gene sequence: CDR1 GTSNPN, CDR2 SVGIG (reference sequence). The length of the CDR3 is 11 residues. Here the CDR3 DNA reads TGTGCCTGGAGTGTATTGCGGGAGTTCAACTTC. Translation gives CAWSVLREFNF. Variable domain in full (rest from reference TRBV30 and TRBJ1-2): SQTIHQWPATLVQPVGSPLSLECTVEGTSNPNLYWYRQAAGRGLQLLFYSVGIGQISSEVPQNLSASRPQDRQFILSSKKLLLSDSGFYLCAWSVLREFNFGSGTRLTVV.

This clonotype occurred a few times. The gene calls are TRBV30 and TRBJ2-5; D is perhaps TRBD2 (7 bases). The length of the CDR3 is 13 residues. Germline CDR1 reads GTSNPN; CDR2 reads SVGIG (reference sequence). Trimming left V 2 bases short and J 5 bases short, with 12 bases between. CDR3 sequence (DNA): TGTGCCTGGAGTTTCGGGGGGCTTGAGACCCAGTACTTC. It translates to CAWSFGGLETQYF.

The chain combines TRBV18 with TRBJ1-6; 9 positions match TRBD1. V shed 3 bases, J shed 9 bases, and the junction held 3 bases outside the gene matches. CDR1 is KGHSH, CDR2 LQKENI, per germline. The CDR3 covers 14 residues. The CDR3 here is CASSPDRGFSPLHF. For the CDR3, the DNA is TGTGCCAGCTCACCCGACAGGGGGTTTTCACCCCTCCACTTT.

The CDR3 is CASSSEALEQFF. The CDR3 nucleotides are TGTGCCAGCAGTTCGGAAGCCCTCGAGCAGTTCTTC. The chain links TRBV12-3 or TRBV12-4 to TRBJ2-1; unclear D gene. This CDR3 is built from 12 residues. Trimming took 4 bases from V and 10 from J, leaving 11 bases between them.

Points on this clonotype: One base away lies a much larger clone, so this may be a sequencing read error. The chain recombines TRBV12-3 or TRBV12-4 with TRBJ1-2; D ambiguous. This CDR3 comprises 16 residues. CDR3 amino acids: CASSLDPIARNCGYTF. DNA of the CDR3: TGTGCCAGCAGTTTAGATCCTATAGCTCGTAACTGTGGCTACACCTTC.

The chain joins TRBV7-3 to TRBJ2-7; D perhaps matches TRBD1 (5 bases). CDR3 size: 13 residues. CDR1 is SGHTA and CDR2 is FQGTGA in the germline V gene. Between the trimmed V and J ends, which lost 6 bases and 4 bases, there was a span of 13 bases. The CDR3 sequence is CASSNSRGYEQYF. The CDR3 DNA reads TGTGCCAGCAGTAATTCAAGGGGTTACGAGCAGTACTTC. Full variable domain (missing parts from reference TRBV7-3 and TRBJ2-7): GAGVSQTPSNKVTEKGKYVELRCDPISGHTALYWYRQSLGQGPEFLIYFQGTGAADDSGLPNDRFFAVRPEGSVSTLKIQRTERGDSAVYLCASSNSRGYEQYFGPGTRLTVT.

This clonotype appeared a few times. The chain joins TRBV6-5 to TRBJ1-1; D is perhaps TRBD1 (6 bases). V was shortened by 0 bases and J by 9 bases, with 14 bases between the two germline ends. The CDR3 spans 14 residues. Germline CDR1 MNHEY, CDR2 SVGAGI. The CDR3 DNA reads as TGTGCCAGCAGTTACTCGGGGGCCCAACAGCAAGCTTTCTTT. Protein product: CASSYSGAQQQAFF.

At least ten counts were recorded for this clonotype. The genes are TRBV30 and TRBJ1-2, with D maybe TRBD1 (5 bases). Germline V gene lookup returns CDR1 GTSNPN and CDR2 SVGIG (reference sequence). V was cut by 1 base and J by 3 bases, with 9 bases left in between. The CDR3 runs 13 residues. The CDR3: CAWSEGRDYGYTF. The DNA of the CDR3 is TGTGCCTGGAGTGAGGGACGGGACTATGGCTACACCTTC. Filled out from reference TRBV30 and TRBJ1-2, the complete variable domain reads SQTIHQWPATLVQPVGSPLSLECTVEGTSNPNLYWYRQAAGRGLQLLFYSVGIGQISSEVPQNLSASRPQDRQFILSSKKLLLSDSGFYLCAWSEGRDYGYTFGSGTRLTVV.